Presented here are 8 T cell receptor beta chains from one specimen sequenced in a study of blood T cell repertoires in COVID-19. The table came from immunoSEQ multiplex PCR; TCRdb's copy has only in-frame clones and leaves some out. The sample contains approximately 100,000 clones, around 85% of which appear only once. Sequencing used peripheral blood. These receptors came from a woman over 75 with acute or convalescent COVID-19.

V gene TRBV7-2 combines with J gene TRBJ2-1; 11 bases line up with TRBD2. Unmatched junction bases numbered 6, after V lost 5 bases and J lost 6 bases. Germline V lookup: CDR1 SGHTA, CDR2 FQGNSA. This CDR3 has 15 residues. The CDR3 nucleotides are TGTGCCAGCAGCATACTAGCGGGGGCCCCCAATGAGCAGTTCTTC. It specifies CASSILAGAPNEQFF.

A remark on this clone: Other DNA sequences from this sample encode an identical CDR3 as well. The chain links TRBV2 to TRBJ1-2; TRBD1 matches at 8 bases. Germline CDR1 reads SNHLY; CDR2 reads FYNNEI. CDR3 length: 12 amino acids. Trimming removed 5 bases from V and 7 bases from J; junction bases left unmatched: 3. The CDR3 bases are TGTGCCAGCAGTAGACAGGGGTCTGGCTACACCTTC. Its translation: CASSRQGSGYTF.

This clone was observed a handful of times. The rearrangement joins TRBV6-5 to TRBJ2-7; weak D call: TRBD1 (7 bases). Germline V lookup: CDR1 MNHEY, CDR2 SVGAGI. Trimming took off 6 bases at V and 5 bases at J, with 14 bases between the two ends. CDR3 size: 13 residues. The CDR3 nucleotides are TGTGCCAGCAGCTGGCAGGGGGGTGACGAGCAGTACTTC. It yields the protein CASSWQGGDEQYF.

The gene calls are TRBV5-4 and TRBJ2-3; the match to TRBD2 covers 9 bases. The CDR3 runs 15 residues. Losses at the gene ends were 4 bases for V and 1 base for J; bases not matched to a gene: 4. CDR1 SGHNT and CDR2 YYREEE come from the germline V gene (reference sequence). CDR3 sequence reads: CASSLASGGTDTQYF. For the CDR3, the DNA is TGTGCCAGCAGCCTTGCTAGCGGGGGCACAGATACGCAGTATTTT. Based on the CDR3 plus reference TRBV5-4 and TRBJ2-3, the full variable domain is ETGVTQSPTHLIKTRGQQVTLRCSSQSGHNTVSWYQQALGQGPQFIFQYYREEENGRGNFPPRFSGLQFPNYSSELNVNALELDDSALYLCASSLASGGTDTQYFGPGTRLTVL.

The rearrangement links TRBV30 to TRBJ1-1; the D is unclear. Deletions cut 3 bases from V and 5 bases from J, with 16 bases between. This CDR3 has 14 residues. Per germline, CDR1 GTSNPN and CDR2 SVGIG (reference sequence). CDR3 DNA sequence: TGTGCCTGGAGAAGAGGTGGAGGGTTAACTGAAGCTTTCTTT. It translates to CAWRRGGGLTEAFF.

The gene calls are TRBV14 and TRBJ1-6; the D is unclear. There are 14 residues in the CDR3. From germline, CDR1 is SGHDN and CDR2 FVKESK. Trimming shortened V by 5 bases and J by 10 bases, and 15 bases separated the two germline ends. The CDR3 loop reads CASSFSLGSSPLHF. The DNA for the CDR3 is TGTGCCAGCAGCTTTAGCCTCGGGTCCTCACCCCTCCACTTT.

V usage is TRBV18 and J usage is TRBJ1-5; D remains unclear. Germline V CDR1 and CDR2: KGHSH, LQKENI. This CDR3 region has 12 residues. Deletions cut 5 bases from V and 3 bases from J, with 5 bases between. CDR3 sequence: CASSSNNQPQHF. The CDR3 DNA follows: TGTGCCAGCTCATCTAACAATCAGCCCCAGCATTTT.

The V call is TRBV28, the J call TRBJ1-6, with 7 bases aligning to TRBD1. Germline loops: CDR1 MDHEN, CDR2 SYDVKM. The CDR3 is 15 amino acids. V was pared by 7 bases and J by 8 bases, with 11 bases of the junction left unmatched. The CDR3, as DNA: TGTGCCAGCATTCCTTCGGGACAGAGGCATTCACCCCTCCACTTT. This encodes CASIPSGQRHSPLHF.